These 2 T cell receptor beta chains originate from one sample sequenced in a study of cytomegalovirus exposure and HLA in healthy donors. The PCR contained 60 Vbeta and 13 Jbeta primers. Clones were read by immunoSEQ multiplex PCR, and TCRdb kept only the in-frame ones, dropping some. The sample gives about 100,000 clones, around three quarters of which show up once; 4.1% is in the top ten. The specimen was PBMCs. The source of these receptors is a female donor in good health and CMV-seropositive.

Only a few counts were recorded for this clone. The rearrangement uses TRBV2 and TRBJ1-2; 8 positions match TRBD1. The V gene's germline CDR1 is SNHLY and CDR2 FYNNEI. The CDR3 totals 14 residues. V trimming: 7 bases; J trimming: 7 bases; junction bases outside the gene matches: 11. In nucleotides, the CDR3 is TGTGCCAGCATGAAGGTCCAGGGGGCGTCTGGCTACACCTTC. Protein sequence: CASMKVQGASGYTF. The full variable domain, completed using reference TRBV2 and TRBJ1-2, is EPEVTQTPSHQVTQMGQEVILRCVPISNHLYFYWYRQILGQKVEFLVSFYNNEISEKSEIFDDQFSVERPDGSNFTLKIRSTKLEDSAMYFCASMKVQGASGYTFGSGTRLTVV.

The chain uses TRBV6-6 and TRBJ1-1; perhaps TRBD1 as D (5 bases). V shed 7 bases and J shed 1 base, with 13 bases lying between them. The length of the CDR3 is 14 residues. Germline CDR1 reads MNHNY; CDR2 reads SVGAGI (reference sequence). The CDR3 DNA is TGTGCCAGCATTCCAGGGTGGAGGAACACTGAAGCTTTCTTT. Its translation: CASIPGWRNTEAFF.